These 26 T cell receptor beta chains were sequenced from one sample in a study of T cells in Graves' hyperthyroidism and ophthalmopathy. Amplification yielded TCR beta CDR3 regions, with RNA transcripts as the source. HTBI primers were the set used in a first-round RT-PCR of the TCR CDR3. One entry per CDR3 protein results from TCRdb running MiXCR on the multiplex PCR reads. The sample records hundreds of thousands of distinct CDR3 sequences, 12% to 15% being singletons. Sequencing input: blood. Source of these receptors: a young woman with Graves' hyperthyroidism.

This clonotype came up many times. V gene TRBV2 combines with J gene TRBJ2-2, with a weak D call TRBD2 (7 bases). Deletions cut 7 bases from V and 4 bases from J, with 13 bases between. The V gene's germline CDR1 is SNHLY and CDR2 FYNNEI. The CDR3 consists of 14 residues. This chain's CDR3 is CASTERDTTGELFF. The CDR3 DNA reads TGTGCCAGCACCGAGCGGGACACCACCGGGGAGCTGTTTTTT. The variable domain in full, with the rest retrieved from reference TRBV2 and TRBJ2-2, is EPEVTQTPSHQVTQMGQEVILRCVPISNHLYFYWYRQILGQKVEFLVSFYNNEISEKSEIFDDQFSVERPDGSNFTLKIRSTKLEDSAMYFCASTERDTTGELFFGEGSRLTVL.

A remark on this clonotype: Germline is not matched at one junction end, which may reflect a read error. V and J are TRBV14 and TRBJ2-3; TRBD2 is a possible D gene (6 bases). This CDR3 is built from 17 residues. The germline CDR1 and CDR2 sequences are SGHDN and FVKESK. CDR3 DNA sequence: TGTGCCAACAGCCAATATCTCCTAGCGAGGAGCACAGATACGCAGTATTTT. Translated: CANSQYLLARSTDTQYF.

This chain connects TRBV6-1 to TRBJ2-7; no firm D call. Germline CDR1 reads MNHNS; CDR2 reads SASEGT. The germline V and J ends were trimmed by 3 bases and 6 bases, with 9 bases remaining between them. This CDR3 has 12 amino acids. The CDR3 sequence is CASSDQGSEQYF. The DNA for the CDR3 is TGTGCCAGCAGTGACCAAGGATCCGAGCAGTACTTC.

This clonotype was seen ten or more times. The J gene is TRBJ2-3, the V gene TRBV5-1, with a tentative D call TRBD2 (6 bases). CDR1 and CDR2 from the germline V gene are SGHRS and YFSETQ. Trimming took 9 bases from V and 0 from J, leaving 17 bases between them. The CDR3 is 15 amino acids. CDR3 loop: CATRPAGSSTDTQYF. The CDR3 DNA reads TGCGCCACCCGACCGGCGGGGAGTAGCACAGATACGCAGTATTTT.

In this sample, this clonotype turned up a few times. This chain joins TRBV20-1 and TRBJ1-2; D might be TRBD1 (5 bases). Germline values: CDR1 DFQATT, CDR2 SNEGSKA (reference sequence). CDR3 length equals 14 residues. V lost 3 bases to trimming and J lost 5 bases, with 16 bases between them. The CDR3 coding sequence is TGCAGTGCTAGGGGAGGGACGACTCGTTATGGCTACACCTTC. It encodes CSARGGTTRYGYTF.

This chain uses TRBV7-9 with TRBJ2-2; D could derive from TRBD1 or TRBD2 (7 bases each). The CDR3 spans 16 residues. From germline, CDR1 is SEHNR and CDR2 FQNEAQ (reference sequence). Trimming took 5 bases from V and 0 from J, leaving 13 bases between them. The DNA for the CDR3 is TGTGCCAGCAGCCCCCAGGGGGGGTCGAACACCGGGGAGCTGTTTTTT. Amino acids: CASSPQGGSNTGELFF. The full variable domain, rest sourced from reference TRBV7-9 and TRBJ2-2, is DTGVSQNPRHKITKRGQNVTFRCDPISEHNRLYWYRQTLGQGPEFLTYFQNEAQLEKSRLLSDRFSAERPKGSFSTLEIQRTEQGDSAMYLCASSPQGGSNTGELFFGEGSRLTVL.

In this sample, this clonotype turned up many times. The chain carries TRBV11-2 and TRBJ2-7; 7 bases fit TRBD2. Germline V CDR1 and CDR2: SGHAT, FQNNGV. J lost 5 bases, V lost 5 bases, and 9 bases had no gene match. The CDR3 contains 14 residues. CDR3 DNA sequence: TGTGCCAGCAGCCCGACGACTAGCCGGAACGAGCAGTACTTC. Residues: CASSPTTSRNEQYF. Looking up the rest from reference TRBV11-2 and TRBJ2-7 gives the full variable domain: EAGVAQSPRYKIIEKRQSVAFWCNPISGHATLYWYQQILGQGPKLLIQFQNNGVVDDSQLPKDRFSAERLKGVDSTLKIQPAKLEDSAVYLCASSPTTSRNEQYFGPGTRLTVT.

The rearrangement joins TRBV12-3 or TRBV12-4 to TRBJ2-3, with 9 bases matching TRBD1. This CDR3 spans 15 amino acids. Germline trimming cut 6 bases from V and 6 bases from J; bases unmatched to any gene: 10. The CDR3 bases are TGTGCCAGCAGCTCCGGGACAGGGCTTTTGGATACGCAGTATTTT. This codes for CASSSGTGLLDTQYF.

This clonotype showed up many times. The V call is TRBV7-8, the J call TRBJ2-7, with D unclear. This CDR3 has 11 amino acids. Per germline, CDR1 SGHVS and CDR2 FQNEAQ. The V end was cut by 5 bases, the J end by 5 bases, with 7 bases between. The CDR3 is CASSPLHEQYF. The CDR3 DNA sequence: TGTGCCAGCAGCCCGCTGCACGAGCAGTACTTC.

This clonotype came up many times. The CDR3 loop reads CASSYSNRGGTNEKLFF. In DNA, the CDR3 is TGTGCCAGCAGTTACTCGAACAGGGGCGGAACTAATGAAAAACTGTTTTTT. The chain joins TRBV6-5 to TRBJ1-4, with TRBD1 identical over 7 bases. Germline V CDR1 and CDR2: MNHEY, SVGAGI. The CDR3 runs to 17 residues. J was trimmed by 1 base and V by 0 bases; bases with no gene match: 5.

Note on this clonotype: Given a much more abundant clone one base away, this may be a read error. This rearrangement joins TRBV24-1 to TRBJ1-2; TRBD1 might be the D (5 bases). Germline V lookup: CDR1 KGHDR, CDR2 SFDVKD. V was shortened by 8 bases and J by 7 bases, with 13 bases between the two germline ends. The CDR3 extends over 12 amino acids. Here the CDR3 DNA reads TGTGCCACCATTGAAAGCGACAGTGGCTACACCTTC. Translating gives CATIESDSGYTF.

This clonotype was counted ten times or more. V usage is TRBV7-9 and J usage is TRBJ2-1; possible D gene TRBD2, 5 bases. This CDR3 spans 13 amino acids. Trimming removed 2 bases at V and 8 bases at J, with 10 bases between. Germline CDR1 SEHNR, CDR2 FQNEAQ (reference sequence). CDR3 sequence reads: CASSLFEGYEQFF. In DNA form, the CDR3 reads TGTGCCAGCAGCTTATTTGAGGGATATGAGCAGTTCTTC. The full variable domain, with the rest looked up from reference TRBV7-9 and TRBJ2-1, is DTGVSQNPRHKITKRGQNVTFRCDPISEHNRLYWYRQTLGQGPEFLTYFQNEAQLEKSRLLSDRFSAERPKGSFSTLEIQRTEQGDSAMYLCASSLFEGYEQFFGPGTRLTVL.

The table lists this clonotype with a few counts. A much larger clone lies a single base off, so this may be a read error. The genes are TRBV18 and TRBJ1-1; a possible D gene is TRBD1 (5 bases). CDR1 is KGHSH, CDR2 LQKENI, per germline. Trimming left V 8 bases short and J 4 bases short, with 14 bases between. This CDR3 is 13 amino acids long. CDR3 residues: CASPGQEVTEAFF. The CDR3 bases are TGTGCCAGCCCAGGGCAGGAGGTCACTGAAGCTTTCTTT.

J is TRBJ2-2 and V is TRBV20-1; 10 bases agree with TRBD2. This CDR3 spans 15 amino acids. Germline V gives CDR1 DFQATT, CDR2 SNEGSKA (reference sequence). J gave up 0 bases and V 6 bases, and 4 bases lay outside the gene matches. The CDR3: CSAVSGRTNTGELFF. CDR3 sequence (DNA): TGCAGTGCGGTTAGCGGGAGGACGAACACCGGGGAGCTGTTTTTT.

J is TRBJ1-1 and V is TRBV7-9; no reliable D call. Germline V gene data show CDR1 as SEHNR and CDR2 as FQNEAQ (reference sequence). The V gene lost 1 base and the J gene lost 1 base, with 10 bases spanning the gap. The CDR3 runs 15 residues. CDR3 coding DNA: TGTGCCAGCAGCTTAGAGTTCGGGCGGAACACTGAAGCTTTCTTT. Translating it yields CASSLEFGRNTEAFF.

DNA for the CDR3: TGTGCCAGCAGCTTAGATGGGACAGTGTCTGGAAACACCATATATTTT. This gives the protein CASSLDGTVSGNTIYF. This sequence joins TRBV7-8 and TRBJ1-3; 7 nucleotides line up with TRBD1. The CDR3 is 16 amino acids. Germline V gene data show CDR1 as SGHVS and CDR2 as FQNEAQ. J was trimmed by 1 base and V by 1 base; bases with no gene match: 4.

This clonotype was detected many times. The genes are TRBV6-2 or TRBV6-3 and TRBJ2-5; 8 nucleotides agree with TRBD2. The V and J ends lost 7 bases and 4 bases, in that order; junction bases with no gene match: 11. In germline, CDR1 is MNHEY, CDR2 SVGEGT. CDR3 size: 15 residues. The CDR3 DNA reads TGTGCCAGCACCCCCCGAGGAAGCGGGAGAGAGACCCAGTACTTC. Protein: CASTPRGSGRETQYF.

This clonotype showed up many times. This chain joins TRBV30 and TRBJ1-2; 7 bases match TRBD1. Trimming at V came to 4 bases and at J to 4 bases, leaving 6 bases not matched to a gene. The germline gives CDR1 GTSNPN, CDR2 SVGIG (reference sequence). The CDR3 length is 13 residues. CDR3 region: CAWIPGTAYGYTF. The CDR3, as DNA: TGTGCCTGGATTCCCGGGACAGCCTATGGCTACACCTTC.

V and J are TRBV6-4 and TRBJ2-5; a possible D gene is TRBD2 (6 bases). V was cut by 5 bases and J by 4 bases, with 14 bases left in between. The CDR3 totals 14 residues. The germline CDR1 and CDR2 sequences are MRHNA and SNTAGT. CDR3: CASSYGGRVETQYF. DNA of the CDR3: TGTGCCAGCAGTTACGGGGGTAGAGTAGAGACCCAGTACTTC.

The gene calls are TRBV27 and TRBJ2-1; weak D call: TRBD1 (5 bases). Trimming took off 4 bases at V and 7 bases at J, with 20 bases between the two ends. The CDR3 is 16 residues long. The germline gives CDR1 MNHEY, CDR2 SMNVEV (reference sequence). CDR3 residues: CASSSPQGLIGNEQFF. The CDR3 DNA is TGTGCCAGCAGTTCCCCTCAGGGTCTTATTGGGAATGAGCAGTTCTTC.

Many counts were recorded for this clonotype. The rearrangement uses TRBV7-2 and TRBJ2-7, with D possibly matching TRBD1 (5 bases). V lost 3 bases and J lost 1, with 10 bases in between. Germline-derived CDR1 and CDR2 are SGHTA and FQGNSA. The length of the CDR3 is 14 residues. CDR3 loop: CASSFAQGSYEQYF. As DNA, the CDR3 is TGTGCCAGCAGCTTCGCGCAGGGTTCCTACGAGCAGTACTTC.

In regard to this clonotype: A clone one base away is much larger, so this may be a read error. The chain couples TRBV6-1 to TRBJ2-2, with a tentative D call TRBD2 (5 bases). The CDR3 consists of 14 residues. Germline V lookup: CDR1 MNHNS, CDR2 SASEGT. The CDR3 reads CASSSSRNTGELSF. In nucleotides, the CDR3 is TGTGCCAGCAGTTCGTCCCGAAACACCGGGGAGCTGTCTTTT.

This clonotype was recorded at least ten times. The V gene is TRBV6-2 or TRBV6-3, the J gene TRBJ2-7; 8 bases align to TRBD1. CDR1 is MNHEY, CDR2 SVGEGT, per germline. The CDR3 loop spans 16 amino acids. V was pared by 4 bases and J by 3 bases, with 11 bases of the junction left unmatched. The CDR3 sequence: CASSSRQGPAGYEQYF. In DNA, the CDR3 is TGTGCCAGCAGTTCTCGACAGGGGCCGGCGGGCTACGAGCAGTACTTC.

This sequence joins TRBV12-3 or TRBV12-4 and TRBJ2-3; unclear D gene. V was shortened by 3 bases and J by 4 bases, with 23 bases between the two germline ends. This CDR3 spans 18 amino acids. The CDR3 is CASSFFLRVPSAPDTQYF. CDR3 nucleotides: TGTGCCAGCAGTTTTTTTCTTCGGGTCCCCTCAGCCCCAGATACGCAGTATTTT.

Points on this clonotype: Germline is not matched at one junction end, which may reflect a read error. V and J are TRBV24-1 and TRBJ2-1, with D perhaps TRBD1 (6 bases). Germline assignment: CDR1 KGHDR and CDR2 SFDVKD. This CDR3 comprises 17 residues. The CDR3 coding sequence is TGTGCCACCAGTGTCGCCAGGGGTCAAGCCCTCTACGATGAGCAGTTCTTC. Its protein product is CATSVARGQALYDEQFF.

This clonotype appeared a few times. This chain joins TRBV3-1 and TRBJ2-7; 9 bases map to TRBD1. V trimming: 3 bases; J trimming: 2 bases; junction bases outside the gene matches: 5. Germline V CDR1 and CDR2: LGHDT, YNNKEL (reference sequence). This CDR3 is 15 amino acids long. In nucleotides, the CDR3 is TGTGCCAGCAGCCATTCCGGGACAGGGCCCTACGAGCAGTACTTC. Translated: CASSHSGTGPYEQYF.